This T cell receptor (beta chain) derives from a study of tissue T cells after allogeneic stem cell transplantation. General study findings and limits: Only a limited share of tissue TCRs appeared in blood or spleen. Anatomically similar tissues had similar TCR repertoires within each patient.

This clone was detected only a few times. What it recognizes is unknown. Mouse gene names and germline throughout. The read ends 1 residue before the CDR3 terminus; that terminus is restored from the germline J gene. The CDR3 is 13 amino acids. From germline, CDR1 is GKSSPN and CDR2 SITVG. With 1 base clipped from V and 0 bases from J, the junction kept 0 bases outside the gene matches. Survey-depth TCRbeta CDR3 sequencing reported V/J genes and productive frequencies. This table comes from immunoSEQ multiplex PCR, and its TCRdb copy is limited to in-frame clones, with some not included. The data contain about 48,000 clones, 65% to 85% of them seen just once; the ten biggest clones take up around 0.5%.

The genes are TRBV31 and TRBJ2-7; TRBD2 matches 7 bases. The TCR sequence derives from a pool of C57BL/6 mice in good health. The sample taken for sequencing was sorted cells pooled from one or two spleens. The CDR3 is CAWSRGGSYEQYF. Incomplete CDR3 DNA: TGTGCCTGGAGTCGGGGGGGCTCCTATGAACAGTAC. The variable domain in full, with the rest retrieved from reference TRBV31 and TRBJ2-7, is AQTIHQWPVAEIKAVGSPLSLGCTIKGKSSPNLYWYWQATGGTLQQLFYSITVGQVESVVQLNLSASRPKDDQFILSTEKLLLSHSGFYLCAWSRGGSYEQYFGPGTRLTVL.